Listed below are T cell receptor beta chains from one sample, sequenced in a study of vaccination effects on CD4 cells after COVID-19. Libraries were prepared by immunoSEQ multiplex PCR; TCRdb keeps only in-frame clonotypes and omits some of them. This sample yields approximately 76,000 clones, of which more than 60% are seen a single time; 8% to 11% belongs to the top ten. No antigens are known for them. The specimen was CD4+ T cells from PBMCs cultured with SARS-CoV-2 spike peptides, collected before COVID-19 vaccination. Every receptor here comes from a human donor who received a COVID-19 vaccine. CDR3s include the opening cysteine and the closing phenylalanine or tryptophan. The D gene is left open where the match is weak. Not all rows give a size; the values are once, few, many and, for expanded clones, a class.

>TRBV7-2|-|-|TRBJ2-3
TGTGCCAGCAGCTTAGTTGCTAGCGGCACAGATACGCAGTATTTT
CASSLVASGTDTQYF
>TRBV12-5|-|-|TRBJ2-3
TGTGCTAGTGGTTTGCGGCAGGTGACGGCAGATACGCAGTATTTT
CASGLRQVTADTQYF
>TRBV6-5|-|-|TRBJ1-2
TGTGCCAGCAGTTTCCGGAACCAGGGACGGTATGGCTACACCTTC
CASSFRNQGRYGYTF
>TRBV19|TRBD1|once|TRBJ2-2
TGTGCCAGTAGTCCACAGGGGAGCGGGGAGCTGTTTTTT
CASSPQGSGELFF
>TRBV19|-|-|TRBJ1-3
TGTGCCAGTAGCAACTGGGACATCCGAAACACCATATATTTT
CASSNWDIRNTIYF
>TRBV15|-|-|TRBJ1-4
TGTGCCACCAGCAGATCCCTGACAACAACTAATGAAAAACTGTTTTTT
CATSRSLTTTNEKLFF
>TRBV25-1|-|-|TRBJ1-6
TGTGCCAGCAGTGTGGGGTATTCACCCCTCCACTTT
CASSVGYSPLHF
>TRBV28|-|-|TRBJ1-5
TGTGCCAGCAGAACAGGCAATCAGCCCCAGCATTTT
CASRTGNQPQHF
>TRBV18|-|-|TRBJ1-2
TGTGCCAGCTCATTGACAGATAACTATGGCTACACCTTC
CASSLTDNYGYTF
>TRBV29-1|-|-|TRBJ2-5
TGCAGCGTGGGAGAGTCCCCGGAGACCCAGTACTTC
CSVGESPETQYF
>TRBV18|TRBD2|-|TRBJ2-1
TGTGCCAGCTCCCCAGGTGCTAGCGGGGGGGCCAATGAGCAGTTCTTC
CASSPGASGGANEQFF
>TRBV19|TRBD1|-|TRBJ1-5
TGTGCCAGTAGTCCGACAGACACAGGGGGAAATCAGCCCCAGCATTTT
CASSPTDTGGNQPQHF
>TRBV5-1|-|few|TRBJ1-2
TGCGCCAGCACCAGGGATGCTAACTATGGCTACACCTTC
CASTRDANYGYTF
>TRBV24-1|TRBD2|-|TRBJ2-1
TGTGCCACCAGTGATCCAGCTAGCGGGCGCCAAAATGAGCAGTTCTTC
CATSDPASGRQNEQFF
>TRBV6-1|-|-|TRBJ1-1
TGTGCCAGCACCTCTGGGGGGACTAACACTGAAGCTTTCTTT
CASTSGGTNTEAFF
>TRBV6-5|-|-|TRBJ1-4
TGTGCCAGCATCAAGGGCCTCCAGGATGAAAAACTGTTTTTT
CASIKGLQDEKLFF
>TRBV28|TRBD1|-|TRBJ1-2
TGTGCCAGCAGGCCCGGGACAGGGGGCGGCTATGGCTACACCTTC
CASRPGTGGGYGYTF
>TRBV10-3|TRBD1|-|TRBJ1-1
TGTGCCATCAGTGAGTCAACAGGGGGGATCAACACTGAAGCTTTCTTT
CAISESTGGINTEAFF
>TRBV4-2|-|-|TRBJ2-3
TGTGCCAGCAGCCAAGATTTGACTACGGGCACAGATACGCAGTATTTT
CASSQDLTTGTDTQYF
>TRBV27|-|few|TRBJ1-2
TGTGCCAGCAGTCCAAGAGGTGGGTTGCGTTATGGCTACACCTTC
CASSPRGGLRYGYTF
>TRBV19|-|-|TRBJ1-5
TGTGCCAGTAGGATGGGAACCAATCAGCCCCAGCATTTT
CASRMGTNQPQHF
>TRBV19|-|-|TRBJ1-1
TGTGCCAGTAGTATAATGTCAGTCACTGAAGCTTTCTTT
CASSIMSVTEAFF
>TRBV2|TRBD1|-|TRBJ1-2
TGTGCCAGCAGCGCAGGGACAGGGTATGATCTGGGGTATGGCTACACCTTC
CASSAGTGYDLGYGYTF
>TRBV7-2|-|-|TRBJ2-5
TGTGCCAGCAGTCGGGACCCTCAAGAGACCCAGTACTTC
CASSRDPQETQYF
>TRBV28|TRBD1|few|TRBJ1-5
TGTGCCAGCAGGGGACAGCACAATCAGCCCCAGCATTTT
CASRGQHNQPQHF
>TRBV10-3|TRBD1|-|TRBJ1-3
TGTGCCATCAGTGACCGGACAGGGGGAAACACCATATATTTT
CAISDRTGGNTIYF
>TRBV21-1|-|-|TRBJ1-2
TGTGCCAGCAGCCCTATCCTCTATGGCTACACCTTC
CASSPILYGYTF
>TRBV12-3/TRBV12-4|-|once|TRBJ1-3
TGTGCCAGCAGTCGGAAAGCTGGAAACACCATATATTTT
CASSRKAGNTIYF
>TRBV18|-|-|TRBJ2-2
TGTGCCAGCTCACCGCGCCAGGCGGAGACCGGGGAGCTGTTTTTT
CASSPRQAETGELFF
>TRBV12-3/TRBV12-4|-|-|TRBJ2-3
TGTGCCAGCAGCCCCGTGGTCACAGATACGCAGTATTTT
CASSPVVTDTQYF
>TRBV2|-|-|TRBJ2-3
TGTGCCAGCAGTGGAGGGATGCACACAGATACGCAGTATTTT
CASSGGMHTDTQYF
>TRBV12-3/TRBV12-4|-|-|TRBJ1-5
TGTGCCAGCAGTTTACGAGGGTTTCAGCCCCAGCATTTT
CASSLRGFQPQHF
>TRBV14|TRBD1|-|TRBJ2-4
TGTGCCAGCAGCCAACGTCCCGGGACAGGGGAAAACATTCAGTACTTC
CASSQRPGTGENIQYF
>TRBV5-1|-|-|TRBJ1-1
TGCGCCAGCAGCTTGGCCCAGGCGAACACTGAAGCTTTCTTT
CASSLAQANTEAFF
>TRBV24-1|TRBD1|-|TRBJ2-3
TGTGCCACCAGTGATGGGACAGGGGCGTTCACAGATACGCAGTATTTT
CATSDGTGAFTDTQYF
>TRBV6-4|-|-|TRBJ1-1
TGTGCCAGCCTTGGGGGGGGACGGGTGGTTACTGAAGCTTTCTTT
CASLGGGRVVTEAFF